This T cell receptor beta chain appears in the sequencing data of a study of molecular identifiers for immune sequencing clone quantification. Overall study results and limits: Clones above 20 RNA copies contained over 99% of effector molecules and under 1% of naive molecules.

The CDR3 extends over 19 amino acids. Germline CDR1 is LGHNA and CDR2 is YSLEER. V lost 0 bases and J lost 2, with 20 bases in between. Bulk TCR library preparation followed previously described methods with listed TCR primers. TCRdb redid the calling of the PCR reads with MiXCR, one entry per CDR3 protein. This sample has around 480,000 distinct CDR3 sequences, with 20% to 25% found just once. This clonotype was observed a few times. The target antigen is unknown. Based on a CD8+CD4-CCR7+CD45RA+ profile, naive CD8 T cells were sorted. This clonotype was sampled from a human donor in good health. Some libraries in this study had Jurkat cell RNA spiked in. This chain links TRBV4-3 with TRBJ1-3; D not certain. The specimen sequenced was naive CD8+ T cells from blood, with Jurkat cell RNA spiked in. The subset here: FACS-sorted CD8+CD4-CCR7+CD45RA+ naive T cells. The DNA for the CDR3 is TGCGCCAGCAGCCAAGAACGTAACGCCTGGGTCGGCCCTGGAAACACCATATATTTT. Its translation: CASSQERNAWVGPGNTIYF.